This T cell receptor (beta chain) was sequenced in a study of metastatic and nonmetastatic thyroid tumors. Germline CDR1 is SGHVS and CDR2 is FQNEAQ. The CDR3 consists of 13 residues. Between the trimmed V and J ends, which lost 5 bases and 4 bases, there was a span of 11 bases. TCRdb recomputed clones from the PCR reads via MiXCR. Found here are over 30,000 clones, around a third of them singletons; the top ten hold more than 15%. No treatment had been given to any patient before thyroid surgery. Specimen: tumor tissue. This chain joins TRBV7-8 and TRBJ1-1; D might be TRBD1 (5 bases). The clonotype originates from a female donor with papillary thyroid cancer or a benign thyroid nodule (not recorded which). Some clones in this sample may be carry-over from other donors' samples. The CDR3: CASSTRVGTEAFF. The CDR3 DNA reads TGTGCCAGCAGCACCAGGGTTGGCACTGAAGCTTTCTTT.